The 9 T cell receptor beta chains in this list originate from one sample, sequenced in a study of T-cell reconstitution after alpha-beta-depleted transplantation in children. For TCRbeta, the library was prepared with unique molecular identifiers. TCRdb called the PCR reads again in MiXCR, with one record for every CDR3 protein. The sample has about 540,000 distinct CDR3 sequences; around 17% are singletons. The sequenced sample was PBMCs from the stem cell graft donor, obtained from the stem cell graft. These receptors were obtained from a human donor who donated a stem cell graft to a child with acute lymphoblastic leukemia.

The chain employs TRBV27 and TRBJ2-7; D remains ambiguous. V lost 0 bases and J 2 bases, leaving 14 bases between the germline ends. The CDR3 loop spans 16 amino acids. CDR1 is MNHEY, CDR2 SMNVEV, per germline (reference sequence). The CDR3 here is CASSLSRAPLAYEQYF. For the CDR3, the DNA is TGTGCCAGCAGTTTATCAAGGGCCCCCTTGGCCTACGAGCAGTACTTC.

This clonotype was picked up a small number of times. V and J are TRBV5-1 and TRBJ1-1, with a weak D call TRBD1 (6 bases). Germline CDR1 reads SGHRS; CDR2 reads YFSETQ. Trimming left V 3 bases short and J 4 bases short, with 13 bases between. The length of the CDR3 is 14 residues. CDR3 nucleotides: TGCGCCAGCAGCTACGGAGGGGGAGGCACTGAAGCTTTCTTT. This codes for CASSYGGGGTEAFF.

This clonotype turned up a few times. The rearrangement joins TRBV5-4 to TRBJ1-5; D remains unclear. Looked up from germline, CDR1 is SGHNT and CDR2 is YYREEE (reference sequence). V lost 1 base to trimming and J lost 7 bases, with 12 bases between them. CDR3 size: 14 residues. CDR3 nucleotide sequence: TGTGCCAGCAGCTTGCGGGGATGGAACCAGCCCCAGCATTTT. Translation: CASSLRGWNQPQHF.

The chain couples TRBV7-2 to TRBJ2-3, with D perhaps TRBD1 or TRBD2 (5 bases each). Trimming left V 0 bases short and J 6 bases short, with 10 bases between. Germline CDR1 reads SGHTA; CDR2 reads FQGNSA. The CDR3 is 14 amino acids. CDR3 in DNA: TGTGCCAGCAGCTTAGCACGGGGCCTGGATACGCAGTATTTT. Amino acids: CASSLARGLDTQYF.

This clonotype turned up a few times. V gene TRBV12-3 or TRBV12-4 combines with J gene TRBJ2-7; TRBD1 matches 8 bases. CDR3 length: 13 amino acids. Trimming took 7 bases from V and 2 from J; bases not matched to a gene: 4. The CDR3: CASTLQGAYEQYF. DNA for the CDR3: TGTGCCAGCACCTTACAGGGGGCCTACGAGCAGTACTTC.

The chain combines TRBV5-1 with TRBJ2-1, with D possibly being TRBD1 (5 bases). Germline V gene lookup returns CDR1 SGHRS and CDR2 YFSETQ. The V end lost 3 bases, the J end lost 10 bases, and 8 bases lay between the germline ends. This CDR3 is built from 11 residues. The CDR3 here is CASSSDSEQFF. CDR3 DNA sequence: TGCGCCAGCAGCTCTGACAGCGAGCAGTTCTTC.

The chain recombines TRBV20-1 with TRBJ2-1; D is perhaps TRBD1 (6 bases). Germline assignment: CDR1 DFQATT and CDR2 SNEGSKA (reference sequence). V dropped 3 bases and J dropped 1 base, with 19 bases sitting between them. This CDR3 has 17 residues. The CDR3 region is CSARPRDIKRSYNEQFF. The DNA of the CDR3 is TGCAGTGCTAGGCCCCGGGACATCAAGAGGTCCTACAATGAGCAGTTCTTC.

This clonotype was found a few times. This rearrangement joins TRBV4-2 to TRBJ1-6, with a tentative D call TRBD1 (6 bases). From germline, CDR1 is LGHNA and CDR2 YNFKEQ. This CDR3 has 16 residues. V was shortened by 0 bases and J by 8 bases, with 14 bases between the two germline ends. CDR3 sequence: CASSQDGPGEHSPLHF. The CDR3 nucleotides are TGTGCCAGCAGCCAAGACGGGCCAGGGGAGCATTCACCCCTCCACTTT.

The chain uses TRBV30 and TRBJ1-1, with TRBD1 matching 9 bases. The CDR3 runs to 14 residues. The germline CDR1 and CDR2 sequences are GTSNPN and SVGIG (reference sequence). J lost 4 bases, V lost 0 bases, and 3 bases had no gene match. This chain's CDR3 is CAWSVGTGSTEAFF. CDR3 in DNA: TGTGCCTGGAGTGTAGGGACAGGGAGCACTGAAGCTTTCTTT.